This T cell receptor beta chain was retrieved from a study of cytomegalovirus exposure and HLA in healthy donors (dated by TCRdb to 2016 to 2017). Context from the whole study: According to a later analysis, the roughly 120 validation repertoires were produced on the same platform as the 666 repertoires of the first cohort. Besides the first cohort of 666 subjects, a separate validation cohort made up of roughly 120 different subjects was used. The study combined high-throughput TCR immunosequencing, statistical association of individual TCRs with disease status, and machine learning to predict cytomegalovirus infection status. The study aimed to test whether cataloging public T cell receptors could reveal signatures of past pathogen exposure.

Library construction relied on the immunoSEQ multiplex PCR assay. The paper's data handling went like this. To diagnose cytomegalovirus status from the catalog of TCR beta chain sequences, a statistical classification framework was built. The table was pulled from immuneACCESS by TCRdb, which kept in-frame rearrangements only. Such tables lose some clones; where checked, under half of the loss comes from unresolved V genes, and the rest has no known cause. For V, J and clone size, that table is used; D and trimming come from the DNA. The sample table contains a few hundred thousand clones; only one count was recorded for approximately 88% of them. Jointly, the top ten make up 0.9% to 1% of the sample. The germline V gene (reference sequence) provides CDR1 MNHNY and CDR2 SVGAGI. Its CDR3 holds 13 amino acids, cysteine through phenylalanine. Study-wide findings and limitations: The study gave a list of more than 150 TCR beta chains associated with cytomegalovirus. In both the original and validation cohorts, the classifier was reported to diagnose cytomegalovirus status with high specificity and sensitivity. A few of the identified cytomegalovirus-associated TCR beta chains were confirmed in vitro to be specific for cytomegalovirus antigens. According to the authors, the approach could potentially be generalized to other disease states and immunological phenotypes. Most TCR sequences were seen in very few donors, while some public TCRs were found in many individuals. All 120 or so repertoires were used to score co-occurrence in the validation cohort in a later analysis, because that analysis had no HLA typing for the cohort. In a later analysis, TCRs clustered in the first cohort were found to also tend to co-occur in the roughly 120 validation repertoires, with 85% to 95% of cluster scores above 0.

The donors belonged to the validation cohort of about 120 subjects, which was separate from the approximately 700-subject first cohort. Notes on this clone: Which antigen it targets is not known. Because the CDR3's place on the DNA is in doubt, the DNA is left out and the CDR3 is given as listed by TCRdb.

Sequences were obtained from PBMCs. This chain is built from TRBV6-6 and TRBJ1-2. The TCR sequence derives from a man aged 25-40 years in good health and CMV-seronegative. The CDR3 protein sequence reads: CASSSSGMVGYTF.